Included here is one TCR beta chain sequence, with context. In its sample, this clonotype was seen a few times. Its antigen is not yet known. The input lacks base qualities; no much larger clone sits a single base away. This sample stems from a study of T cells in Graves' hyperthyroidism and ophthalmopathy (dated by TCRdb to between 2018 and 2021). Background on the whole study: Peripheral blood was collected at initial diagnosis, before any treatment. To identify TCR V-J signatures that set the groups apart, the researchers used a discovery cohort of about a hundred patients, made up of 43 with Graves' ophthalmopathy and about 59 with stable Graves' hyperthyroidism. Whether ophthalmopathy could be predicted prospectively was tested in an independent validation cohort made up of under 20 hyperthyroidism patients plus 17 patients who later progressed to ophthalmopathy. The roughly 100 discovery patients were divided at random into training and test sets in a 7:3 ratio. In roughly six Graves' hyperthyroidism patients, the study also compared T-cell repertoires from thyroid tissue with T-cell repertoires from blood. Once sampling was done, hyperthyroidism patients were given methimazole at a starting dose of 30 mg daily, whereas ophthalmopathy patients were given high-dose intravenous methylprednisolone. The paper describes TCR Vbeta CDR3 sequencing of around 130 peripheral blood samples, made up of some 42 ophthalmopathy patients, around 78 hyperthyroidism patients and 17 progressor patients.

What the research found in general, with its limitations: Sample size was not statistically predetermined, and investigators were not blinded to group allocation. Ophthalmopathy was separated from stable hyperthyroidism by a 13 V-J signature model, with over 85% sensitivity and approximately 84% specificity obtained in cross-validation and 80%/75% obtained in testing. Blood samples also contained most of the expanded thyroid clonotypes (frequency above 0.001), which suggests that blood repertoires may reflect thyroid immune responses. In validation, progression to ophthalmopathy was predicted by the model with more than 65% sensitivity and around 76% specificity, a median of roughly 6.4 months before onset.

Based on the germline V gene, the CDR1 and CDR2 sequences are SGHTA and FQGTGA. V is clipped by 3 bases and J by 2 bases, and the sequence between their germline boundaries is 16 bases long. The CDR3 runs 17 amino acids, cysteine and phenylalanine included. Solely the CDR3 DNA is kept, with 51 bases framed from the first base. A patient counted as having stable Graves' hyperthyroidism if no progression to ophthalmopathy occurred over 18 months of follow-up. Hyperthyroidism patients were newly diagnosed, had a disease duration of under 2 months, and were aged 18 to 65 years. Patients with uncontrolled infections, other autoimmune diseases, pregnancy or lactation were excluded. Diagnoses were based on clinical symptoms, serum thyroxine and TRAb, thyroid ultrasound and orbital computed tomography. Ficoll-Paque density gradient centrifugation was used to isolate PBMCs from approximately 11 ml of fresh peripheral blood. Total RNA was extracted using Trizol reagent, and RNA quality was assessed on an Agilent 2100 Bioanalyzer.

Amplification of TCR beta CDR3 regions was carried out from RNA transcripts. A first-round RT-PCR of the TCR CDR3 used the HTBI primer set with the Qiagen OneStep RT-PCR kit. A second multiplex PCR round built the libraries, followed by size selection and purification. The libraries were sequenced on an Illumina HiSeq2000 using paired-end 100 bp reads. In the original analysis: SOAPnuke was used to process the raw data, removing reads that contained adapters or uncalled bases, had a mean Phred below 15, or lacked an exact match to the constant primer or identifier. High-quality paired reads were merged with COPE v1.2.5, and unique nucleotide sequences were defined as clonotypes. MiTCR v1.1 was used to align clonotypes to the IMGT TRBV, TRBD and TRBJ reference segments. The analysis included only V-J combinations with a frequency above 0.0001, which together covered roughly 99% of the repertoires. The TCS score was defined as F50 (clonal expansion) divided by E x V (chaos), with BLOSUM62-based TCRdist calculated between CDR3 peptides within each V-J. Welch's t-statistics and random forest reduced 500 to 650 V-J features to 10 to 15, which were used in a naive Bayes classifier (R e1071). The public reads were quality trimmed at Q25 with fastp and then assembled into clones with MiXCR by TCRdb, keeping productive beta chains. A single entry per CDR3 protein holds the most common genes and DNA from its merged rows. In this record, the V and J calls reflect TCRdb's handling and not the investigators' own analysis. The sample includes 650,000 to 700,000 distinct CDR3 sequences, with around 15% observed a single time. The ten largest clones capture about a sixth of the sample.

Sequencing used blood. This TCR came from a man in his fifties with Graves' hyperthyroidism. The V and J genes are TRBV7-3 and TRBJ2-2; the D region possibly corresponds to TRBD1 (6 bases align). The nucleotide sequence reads TGTGCCAGCAGCTTCCGGGACACCAATTACAACACCGGGGAGCTGTTTTTT. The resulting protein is CASSFRDTNYNTGELFF.